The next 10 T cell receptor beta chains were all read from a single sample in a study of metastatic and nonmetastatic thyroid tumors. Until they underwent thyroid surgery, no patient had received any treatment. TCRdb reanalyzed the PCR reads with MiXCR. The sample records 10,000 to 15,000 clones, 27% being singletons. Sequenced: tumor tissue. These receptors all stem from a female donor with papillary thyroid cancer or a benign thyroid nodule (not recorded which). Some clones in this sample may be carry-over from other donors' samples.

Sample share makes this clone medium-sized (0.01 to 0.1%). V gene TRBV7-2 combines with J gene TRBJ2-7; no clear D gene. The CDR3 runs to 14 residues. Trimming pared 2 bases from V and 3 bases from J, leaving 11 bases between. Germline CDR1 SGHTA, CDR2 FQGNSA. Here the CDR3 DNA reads TGTGCCAGCAGCTTATCTTCCTCCGACTACGAGCAGTACTTC. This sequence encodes CASSLSSSDYEQYF.

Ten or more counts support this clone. CDR3 in DNA: TGTGCCTGGAGTGTAGCGGGAGGATCCGAGCAGTACTTC. Its protein is CAWSVAGGSEQYF. This chain connects TRBV30 to TRBJ2-7, with 9 nucleotides matching TRBD2. CDR1 and CDR2 from the germline V gene are GTSNPN and SVGIG (reference sequence). Unmatched junction bases numbered 3, after V lost 0 bases and J lost 6 bases. The CDR3 runs 13 residues.

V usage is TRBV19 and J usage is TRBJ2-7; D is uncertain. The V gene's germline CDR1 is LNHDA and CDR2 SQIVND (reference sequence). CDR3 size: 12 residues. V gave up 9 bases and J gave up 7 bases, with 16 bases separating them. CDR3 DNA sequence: TGTGCCAGCACCGAAGGCGGTTTTGAGCAGTACTTC. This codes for CASTEGGFEQYF.

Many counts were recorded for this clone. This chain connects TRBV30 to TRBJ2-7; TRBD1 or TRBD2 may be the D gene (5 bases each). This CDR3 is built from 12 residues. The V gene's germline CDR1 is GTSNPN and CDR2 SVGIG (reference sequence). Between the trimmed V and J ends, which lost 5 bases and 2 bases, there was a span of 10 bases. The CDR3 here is CAWPLGAYEQYV. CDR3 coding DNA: TGTGCCTGGCCCTTGGGGGCCTACGAGCAGTACGTC.

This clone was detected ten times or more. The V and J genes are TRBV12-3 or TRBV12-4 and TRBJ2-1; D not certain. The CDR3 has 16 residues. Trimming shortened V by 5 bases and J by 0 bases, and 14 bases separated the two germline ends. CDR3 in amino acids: CASSRNVQYSYNEQFF. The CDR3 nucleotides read TGTGCCAGCAGTCGAAACGTACAGTACTCCTACAATGAGCAGTTCTTC.

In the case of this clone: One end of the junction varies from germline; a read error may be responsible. CDR3 coding DNA: TGTGCCAGCAGATTCGGACTAGCGCACAACACAGGGGAGCTGTTTTTT. Its translation is CASRFGLAHNTGELFF. The chain joins TRBV5-4 to TRBJ2-2; 9 positions match TRBD2. Looked up from germline, CDR1 is SGHNT and CDR2 is YYREEE (reference sequence). This CDR3 is 16 amino acids long.

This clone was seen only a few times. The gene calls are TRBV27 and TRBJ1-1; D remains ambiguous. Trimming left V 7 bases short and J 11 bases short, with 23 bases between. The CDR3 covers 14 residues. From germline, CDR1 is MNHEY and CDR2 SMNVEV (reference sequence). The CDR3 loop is CASTHMEGVTPAFF. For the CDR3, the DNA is TGTGCCAGCACCCACATGGAGGGCGTAACGCCGGCTTTCTTT.

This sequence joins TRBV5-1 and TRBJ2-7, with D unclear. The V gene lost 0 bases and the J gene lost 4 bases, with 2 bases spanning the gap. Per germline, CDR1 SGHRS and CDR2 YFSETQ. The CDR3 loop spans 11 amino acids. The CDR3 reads CASSLGYEQYF. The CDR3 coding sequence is TGCGCCAGCAGCTTGGGGTACGAGCAGTACTTC. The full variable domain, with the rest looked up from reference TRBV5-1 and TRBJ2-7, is KAGVTQTPRYLIKTRGQQVTLSCSPISGHRSVSWYQQTPGQGLQFLFEYFSETQRNKGNFPGRFSGRQFSNSRSEMNVSTLELGDSALYLCASSLGYEQYFGPGTRLTVT.

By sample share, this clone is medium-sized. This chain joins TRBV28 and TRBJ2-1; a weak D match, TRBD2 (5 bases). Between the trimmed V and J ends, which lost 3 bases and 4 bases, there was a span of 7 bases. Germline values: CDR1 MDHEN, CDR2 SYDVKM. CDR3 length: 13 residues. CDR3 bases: TGTGCCAGCAGTTTTTCGGGGTACAATGAGCAGTTCTTC. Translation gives CASSFSGYNEQFF.

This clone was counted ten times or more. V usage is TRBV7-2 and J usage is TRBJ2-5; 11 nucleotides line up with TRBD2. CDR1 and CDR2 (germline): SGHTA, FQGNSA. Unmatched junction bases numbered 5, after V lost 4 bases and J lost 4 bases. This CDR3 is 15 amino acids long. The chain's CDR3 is CASSSRLAGIETQYF. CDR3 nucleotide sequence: TGTGCCAGCAGCTCCAGACTAGCGGGGATAGAGACCCAGTACTTC.